This T cell receptor beta chain was obtained from a study of T cell responses to AZD1222 COVID-19 vaccine. Study-wide findings and caveats: The study found vaccine-associated CD4 TCRs spanning spike, dominant at 160-218 and 743-854. Baseline testing showed seropositivity in only a handful of AZD1222 recipients. Spike-specific TCR breadth rose after two AZD1222 doses, and depth rose as well.

Method: immunoSEQ multiplex PCR; TCRdb's copy keeps in-frame clones and lacks some. The table records some 200,000 clones, 92% of them present only once. Of note for this clone: The target antigen is unknown.

Germline CDR1 SNHLY, CDR2 FYNNEI. With 0 bases removed from V and 4 bases from J, the gap between germline ends came to 12 bases. There are 15 residues in the CDR3. The specimen was peripheral blood, collected on day 0 of AZD1222 vaccination. This chain joins TRBV2 and TRBJ1-2, with D perhaps TRBD1 (5 bases). The clonotype originates from an adult in good health. CDR3: CASSEANRLSYGYTF. DNA for the CDR3: TGTGCCAGCAGTGAAGCAAACAGGCTTAGCTATGGCTACACCTTC.